The entry below describes one T cell receptor beta chain. This table comes from immunoSEQ multiplex PCR, and its TCRdb copy is limited to in-frame clones, with some not included. The data contain roughly 81,000 clones, over 80% of them seen just once; the ten biggest clones take up about 20%. Germline V lookup: CDR1 SQVTM, CDR2 ANQGSEA. The CDR3 has 13 amino acids. V dropped 4 bases and J dropped 3 bases, with 13 bases sitting between them. This specimen comes from a study of identifying expanded T cells in peripheral blood. During the collection period, no donor immune events like infections were recorded.

Source material: blood. This TCR derives from a person between 18 and 75 years old in good health. The V gene is TRBV29-1, the J gene TRBJ2-7, with D possibly called TRBD1 or TRBD2 (5 bases each). Written as DNA, the CDR3 is TGCAGCGTTGTGACAGATGAGGGCTACGAGCAGTACTTC. This gives the protein CSVVTDEGYEQYF.